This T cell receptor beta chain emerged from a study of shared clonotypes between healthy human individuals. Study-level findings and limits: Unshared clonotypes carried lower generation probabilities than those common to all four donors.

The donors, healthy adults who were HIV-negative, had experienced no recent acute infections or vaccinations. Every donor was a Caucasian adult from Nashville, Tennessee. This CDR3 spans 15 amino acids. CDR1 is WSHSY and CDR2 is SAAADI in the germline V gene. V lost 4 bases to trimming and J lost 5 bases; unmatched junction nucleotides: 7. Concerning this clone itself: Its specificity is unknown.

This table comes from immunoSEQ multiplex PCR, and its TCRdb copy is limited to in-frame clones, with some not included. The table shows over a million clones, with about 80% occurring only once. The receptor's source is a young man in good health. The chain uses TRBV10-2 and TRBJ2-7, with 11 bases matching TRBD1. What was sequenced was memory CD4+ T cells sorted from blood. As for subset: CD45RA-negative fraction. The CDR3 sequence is CASSGRDRGSDEQYF. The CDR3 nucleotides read TGCGCCAGCAGTGGACGGGACAGGGGGAGCGACGAGCAGTACTTC.